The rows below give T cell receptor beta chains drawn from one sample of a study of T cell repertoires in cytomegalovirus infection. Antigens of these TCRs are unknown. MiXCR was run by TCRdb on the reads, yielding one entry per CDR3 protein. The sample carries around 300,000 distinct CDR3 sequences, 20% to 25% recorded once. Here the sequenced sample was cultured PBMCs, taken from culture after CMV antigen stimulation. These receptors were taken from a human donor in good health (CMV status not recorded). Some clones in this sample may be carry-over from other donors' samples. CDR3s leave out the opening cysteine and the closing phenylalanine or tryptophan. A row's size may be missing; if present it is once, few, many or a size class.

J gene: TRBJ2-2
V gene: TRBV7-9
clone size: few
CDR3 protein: ASSPWGHTGELF

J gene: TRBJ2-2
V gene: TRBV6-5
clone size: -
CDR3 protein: ASSYTLPGLAVNTGELF

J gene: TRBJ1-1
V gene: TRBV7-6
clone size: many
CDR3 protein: ASSLVSRGNTEAF

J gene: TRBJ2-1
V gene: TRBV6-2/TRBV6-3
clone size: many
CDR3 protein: ASSPGLDVDEQF

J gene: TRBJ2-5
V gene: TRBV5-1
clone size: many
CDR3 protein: ASSSGTSGSETQY

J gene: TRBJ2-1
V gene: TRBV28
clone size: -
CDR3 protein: ASATQRPEQF

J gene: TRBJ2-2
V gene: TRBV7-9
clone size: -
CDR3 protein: ASSRDRANTGELF

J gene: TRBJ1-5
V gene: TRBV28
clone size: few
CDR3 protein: ASSWGRDISNQPQH

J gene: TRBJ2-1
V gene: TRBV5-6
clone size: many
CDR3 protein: ASSRVGSPDEQF

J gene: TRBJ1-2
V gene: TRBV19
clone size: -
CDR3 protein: ASEGQGSPSIGYT

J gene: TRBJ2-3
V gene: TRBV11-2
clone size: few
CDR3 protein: ASSLGDLAGTDTQY

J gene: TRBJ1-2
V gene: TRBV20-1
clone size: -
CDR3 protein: SGLKPPYGYT

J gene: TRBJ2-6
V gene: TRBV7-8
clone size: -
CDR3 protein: ASSPSPRANVLT

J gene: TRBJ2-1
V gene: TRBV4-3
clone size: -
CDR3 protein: ASSQEGETYNEQF

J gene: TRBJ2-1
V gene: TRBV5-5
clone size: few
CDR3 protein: ASSFIAGTSGYNEQF

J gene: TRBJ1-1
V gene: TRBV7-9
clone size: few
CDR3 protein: ASSVGTGNTEAF

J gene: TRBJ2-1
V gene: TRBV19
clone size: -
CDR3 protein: ASSIVAPSYNEQF

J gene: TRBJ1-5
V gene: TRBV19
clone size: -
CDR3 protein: ASNPGRVRQPQH

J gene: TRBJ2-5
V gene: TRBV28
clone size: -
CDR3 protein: ASSSYRGQETQY

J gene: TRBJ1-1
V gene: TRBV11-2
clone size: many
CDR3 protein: ASSLNAGTTEAF

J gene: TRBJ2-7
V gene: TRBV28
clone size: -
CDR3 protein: ASSLSGSSSYEQY

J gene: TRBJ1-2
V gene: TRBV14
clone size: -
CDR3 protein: ASSQGDSLFYGYT

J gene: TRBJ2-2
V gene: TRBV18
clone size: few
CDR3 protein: ASSLNGGPNTGELF

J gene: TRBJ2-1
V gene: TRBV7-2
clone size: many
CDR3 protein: ASTSNRPSSYNEQF

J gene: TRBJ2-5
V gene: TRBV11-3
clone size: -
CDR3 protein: ASRLARGRENQETQY

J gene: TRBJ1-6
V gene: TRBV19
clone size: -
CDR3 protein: ASRDRGNSPLH

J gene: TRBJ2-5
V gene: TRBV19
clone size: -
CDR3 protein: ASSHGGATQY

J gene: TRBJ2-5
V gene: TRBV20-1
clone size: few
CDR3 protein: SALPIETQY

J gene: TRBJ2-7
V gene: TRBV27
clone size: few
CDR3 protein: ASSFIQGARYEQY

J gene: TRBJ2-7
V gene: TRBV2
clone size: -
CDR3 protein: ASSGQGLSAYEQY

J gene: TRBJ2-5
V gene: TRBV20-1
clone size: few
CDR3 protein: SAPFYQETQY

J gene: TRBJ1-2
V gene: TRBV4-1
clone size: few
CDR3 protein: ASSQDAAGANGGRGYT

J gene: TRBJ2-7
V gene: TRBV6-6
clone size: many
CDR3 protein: ASISSWDEQY

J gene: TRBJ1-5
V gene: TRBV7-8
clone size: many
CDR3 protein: ASSLVADSNQPQH

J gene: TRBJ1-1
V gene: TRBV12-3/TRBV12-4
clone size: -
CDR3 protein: ASRGTGGTEAF

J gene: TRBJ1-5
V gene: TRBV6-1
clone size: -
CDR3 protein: ASSEATINQPQH

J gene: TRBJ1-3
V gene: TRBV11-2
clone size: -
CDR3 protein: ASSLSPFSGNTIY

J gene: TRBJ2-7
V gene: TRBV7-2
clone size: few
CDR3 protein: ASTHRRDRVWCEQY

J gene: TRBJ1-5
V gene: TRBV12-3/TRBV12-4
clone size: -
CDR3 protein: ASTPGGMQPQH

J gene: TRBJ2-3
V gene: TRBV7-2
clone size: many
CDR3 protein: ASSLARVSTDTQY